Each of the 20 T cell receptor beta chains below was sequenced from the same sample in a study of shared clonotypes between healthy human individuals. The method was immunoSEQ multiplex PCR; TCRdb's version includes in-frame clones alone and lacks a portion of them. Altogether millions of clones are present, about 92% being singletons, with the ten largest covering 0.14%. Source material: naive CD4+ T cells sorted from blood. Noted subset: CD45RA+ positively selected. The source of these receptors is a man between 18 and 29 years old in good health.

The V and J genes are TRBV5-1 and TRBJ2-5; 10 nucleotides match TRBD2. There are 16 residues in the CDR3. V gave up 7 bases and J gave up 5 bases; unmatched junction bases: 14. CDR1 and CDR2 (germline): SGHRS, YFSETQ. Here the CDR3 DNA reads TGCGCCAGCGCAGAGGCCCCAGCGGGGGGGCGGGAGACCCAGTACTTC. It translates to CASAEAPAGGRETQYF.

The chain recombines TRBV2 with TRBJ2-3; no firm D call. The CDR3 spans 13 residues. Germline V gene data show CDR1 as SNHLY and CDR2 as FYNNEI. The V end lost 6 bases, the J end lost 1 base, and 8 bases lay between the germline ends. The CDR3 coding sequence is TGTGCCAGCAGCGGTAGTCGCACAGATACGCAGTATTTT. Translated, it gives CASSGSRTDTQYF.

The V and J genes are TRBV6-1 and TRBJ1-1; D remains unclear. V dropped 6 bases and J dropped 3 bases, with 5 bases sitting between them. Germline V CDR1 and CDR2: MNHNS, SASEGT. The CDR3 consists of 11 residues. This CDR3 is CASSLYTEAFF. The CDR3 DNA reads as TGTGCCAGCAGCCTTTACACTGAAGCTTTCTTT.

The rearrangement joins TRBV29-1 to TRBJ1-4, with D possibly matching TRBD1 (6 bases). The CDR3 has 14 amino acids. V lost 6 bases and J 8 bases, leaving 19 bases between the germline ends. Germline CDR1 is SQVTM and CDR2 is ANQGSEA. Written as DNA, the CDR3 is TGCAGCGTAAGAGGGGGGGACGGGGGCGAAAAACTGTTTTTT. This codes for CSVRGGDGGEKLFF.

Concerning this clone itself: Other DNA variants within this sample encode the same CDR3. In nucleotides, the CDR3 is TGCGCCAGCAGCTTTACTGGGACAGGGAGTGAAAAACTGTTTTTT. This sequence encodes CASSFTGTGSEKLFF. The rearrangement uses TRBV5-1 and TRBJ1-4, with 9 bases lining up with TRBD1. The CDR3 length is 15 residues. With V trimmed by 2 bases and J by 7 bases, 6 bases remained unmatched. Looked up from germline, CDR1 is SGHRS and CDR2 is YFSETQ.

The genes are TRBV7-9 and TRBJ2-5; 10 bases fit TRBD2. With V trimmed by 5 bases and J by 2 bases, 8 bases remained unmatched. This CDR3 has 16 amino acids. CDR1 SEHNR and CDR2 FQNEAQ come from the germline V gene (reference sequence). CDR3 coding DNA: TGTGCCAGCAGCCCCCGGACTAGCGGAGAGCAAGAGACCCAGTACTTC. Amino acid sequence: CASSPRTSGEQETQYF. The full variable domain, its missing parts supplied by reference TRBV7-9 and TRBJ2-5, is DTGVSQNPRHKITKRGQNVTFRCDPISEHNRLYWYRQTLGQGPEFLTYFQNEAQLEKSRLLSDRFSAERPKGSFSTLEIQRTEQGDSAMYLCASSPRTSGEQETQYFGPGTRLLVL.

This chain links TRBV6-6 with TRBJ1-1; TRBD1 might be the D (6 bases). Germline V gene data show CDR1 as MNHNY and CDR2 as SVGAGI (reference sequence). V gave up 6 bases and J gave up 2 bases, with 19 bases separating them. CDR3 length equals 16 residues. CDR3 residues: CASRPNRVRVNTEAFF. The CDR3 nucleotides are TGTGCCAGCAGACCTAACAGGGTAAGGGTAAACACTGAAGCTTTCTTT.

The rearrangement joins TRBV20-1 to TRBJ2-3; D is uncertain. V gave up 5 bases and J gave up 4 bases, with 7 bases separating them. The germline gives CDR1 DFQATT, CDR2 SNEGSKA (reference sequence). There are 11 residues in the CDR3. DNA of the CDR3: TGCAGTGCTGGTCTTTCAGATACGCAGTATTTT. Translation: CSAGLSDTQYF.

This CDR3 reads CASSTASSGSLTDTQYF. CDR3 DNA: TGTGCCAGCAGCACGGCCTCTAGCGGGAGTCTGACAGATACGCAGTATTTT. J is TRBJ2-3 and V is TRBV7-2; 10 bases are shared with TRBD2. V lost 5 bases to trimming and J lost 3 bases; unmatched junction nucleotides: 11. The CDR3 has 17 amino acids. Germline values: CDR1 SGHTA, CDR2 FQGNSA.

The CDR3 sequence: CATTSDFTNEQYF. CDR3 in DNA: TGTGCCACGACCTCGGACTTTACCAACGAGCAGTACTTC. The chain joins TRBV7-9 to TRBJ2-7; tentative D call: TRBD2 (5 bases). The CDR3 extends over 13 amino acids. The V end was cut by 10 bases, the J end by 5 bases, with 18 bases between. Germline lookup yields CDR1 SEHNR and CDR2 FQNEAQ (reference sequence).

V and J are TRBV30 and TRBJ2-3, with TRBD2 matching over 7 bases. The trim removed 0 bases at V and 1 base at J, leaving 19 bases unmatched. The CDR3 is 20 amino acids. The germline V gene encodes CDR1 GTSNPN and CDR2 SVGIG (reference sequence). CDR3 DNA sequence: TGTGCCTGGAGTGTATCCATCTTGGGCGGGAGCCGGTCTCGCACAGATACGCAGTATTTT. This encodes CAWSVSILGGSRSRTDTQYF.

This chain connects TRBV2 to TRBJ2-5; possibly TRBD1 or TRBD2 for D (5 bases each). The CDR3 sequence is 14 residues long. Trimming removed 8 bases from V and 2 bases from J, with 15 bases in between. CDR1 is SNHLY and CDR2 is FYNNEI in the germline V gene. In DNA form, the CDR3 reads TGTGCCAGCCGCAGACCGGGACCACAAGAGACCCAGTACTTC. Its translation: CASRRPGPQETQYF.

The chain is built from TRBV14 and TRBJ1-6; D is unresolved. Germline loops: CDR1 SGHDN, CDR2 FVKESK. The length of the CDR3 is 15 residues. V lost 1 base and J 16 bases, leaving 20 bases between the germline ends. CDR3 protein: CASSQVGSFRQQLHF. In DNA, the CDR3 is TGTGCCAGCAGCCAAGTGGGCTCGTTTCGTCAGCAACTCCACTTT. Complete variable domain (other parts from reference TRBV14 and TRBJ1-6): EAGVTQFPSHSVIEKGQTVTLRCDPISGHDNLYWYRRVMGKEIKFLLHFVKESKQDESGMPNNRFLAERTGGTYSTLKVQPAELEDSGVYFCASSQVGSFRQQLHFGNGTRLTVT.

V gene TRBV10-3 combines with J gene TRBJ2-7, with D possibly called TRBD1 or TRBD2 (6 bases each). V lost 7 bases to trimming and J lost 4 bases, with 11 bases between them. This CDR3 comprises 12 residues. Looked up from germline, CDR1 is ENHRY and CDR2 is SYGVKD. The CDR3 DNA reads as TGTGCCATCAAGGGGGGACCTTACGAGCAGTACTTC. It yields the protein CAIKGGPYEQYF.

The J gene is TRBJ2-5, the V gene TRBV5-6; the D gene is possibly TRBD2 (5 bases). The V gene lost 2 bases and the J gene lost 5 bases, with 19 bases spanning the gap. CDR1 and CDR2 (germline): SGHDT, YYEEEE. The CDR3 is 16 amino acids. CDR3 residues: CASSFGSRVREETQYF. CDR3 DNA: TGTGCCAGCAGCTTTGGATCACGGGTTAGGGAGGAGACCCAGTACTTC. Based on the CDR3 plus reference TRBV5-6 and TRBJ2-5, the full variable domain is DAGVTQSPTHLIKTRGQQVTLRCSPKSGHDTVSWYQQALGQGPQFIFQYYEEEERQRGNFPDRFSGHQFPNYSSELNVNALLLGDSALYLCASSFGSRVREETQYFGPGTRLLVL.

Comments on this clone: The identical CDR3 is also encoded by other nucleotide sequences in the sample. V usage is TRBV19 and J usage is TRBJ2-7, with 7 bases that match TRBD1. The ends lost 5 bases at V and 2 bases at J; junction bases unmatched: 3. Germline V gene sequence: CDR1 LNHDA, CDR2 SQIVND (reference sequence). There are 13 residues in the CDR3. This chain's CDR3 is CASSPTGTYEQYF. The CDR3 DNA reads TGTGCCAGTAGTCCGACAGGGACCTACGAGCAGTACTTC.

This clone was recorded once. The rearrangement joins TRBV5-4 to TRBJ2-7; D may be TRBD1 or TRBD2 (5 bases each). The germline V gene has CDR1 SGHNT and CDR2 YYREEE (reference sequence). V was cut by 3 bases and J by 7 bases, with 14 bases left in between. The CDR3 totals 13 residues. DNA for the CDR3: TGTGCCAGCAGCTCCCCGGGACGTGAGGAGCAGTACTTC. Protein sequence: CASSSPGREEQYF.

The chain links TRBV5-1 to TRBJ1-4, with D perhaps TRBD1 (6 bases). Deletions cut 1 base from V and 3 bases from J, with 10 bases between. The CDR3 consists of 15 residues. The germline V gene has CDR1 SGHRS and CDR2 YFSETQ. DNA of the CDR3: TGCGCCAGCAGCTTGACAGGGCGGTCTAATGAAAAACTGTTTTTT. Translation gives CASSLTGRSNEKLFF.

This chain joins TRBV7-9 and TRBJ2-3; 7 nucleotides line up with TRBD1. The CDR3 loop spans 14 amino acids. In germline, CDR1 is SEHNR, CDR2 FQNEAQ (reference sequence). V lost 5 bases, J lost 4 bases, and 6 bases stayed unmatched. The CDR3 loop reads CASSIDRAADTQYF. The CDR3 region has the DNA TGTGCCAGCAGCATAGACAGGGCAGCAGATACGCAGTATTTT.

The genes are TRBV5-4 and TRBJ2-7; tentative D call: TRBD1 (6 bases). Trimming cost V 3 bases and J 7 bases, with 14 bases left between them. CDR1 is SGHNT and CDR2 is YYREEE in the germline V gene (reference sequence). This CDR3 spans 13 amino acids. The CDR3 DNA sequence: TGTGCCAGCAGCTCGGGACAAACGGGAGAGCAGTACTTC. Encoded protein: CASSSGQTGEQYF.